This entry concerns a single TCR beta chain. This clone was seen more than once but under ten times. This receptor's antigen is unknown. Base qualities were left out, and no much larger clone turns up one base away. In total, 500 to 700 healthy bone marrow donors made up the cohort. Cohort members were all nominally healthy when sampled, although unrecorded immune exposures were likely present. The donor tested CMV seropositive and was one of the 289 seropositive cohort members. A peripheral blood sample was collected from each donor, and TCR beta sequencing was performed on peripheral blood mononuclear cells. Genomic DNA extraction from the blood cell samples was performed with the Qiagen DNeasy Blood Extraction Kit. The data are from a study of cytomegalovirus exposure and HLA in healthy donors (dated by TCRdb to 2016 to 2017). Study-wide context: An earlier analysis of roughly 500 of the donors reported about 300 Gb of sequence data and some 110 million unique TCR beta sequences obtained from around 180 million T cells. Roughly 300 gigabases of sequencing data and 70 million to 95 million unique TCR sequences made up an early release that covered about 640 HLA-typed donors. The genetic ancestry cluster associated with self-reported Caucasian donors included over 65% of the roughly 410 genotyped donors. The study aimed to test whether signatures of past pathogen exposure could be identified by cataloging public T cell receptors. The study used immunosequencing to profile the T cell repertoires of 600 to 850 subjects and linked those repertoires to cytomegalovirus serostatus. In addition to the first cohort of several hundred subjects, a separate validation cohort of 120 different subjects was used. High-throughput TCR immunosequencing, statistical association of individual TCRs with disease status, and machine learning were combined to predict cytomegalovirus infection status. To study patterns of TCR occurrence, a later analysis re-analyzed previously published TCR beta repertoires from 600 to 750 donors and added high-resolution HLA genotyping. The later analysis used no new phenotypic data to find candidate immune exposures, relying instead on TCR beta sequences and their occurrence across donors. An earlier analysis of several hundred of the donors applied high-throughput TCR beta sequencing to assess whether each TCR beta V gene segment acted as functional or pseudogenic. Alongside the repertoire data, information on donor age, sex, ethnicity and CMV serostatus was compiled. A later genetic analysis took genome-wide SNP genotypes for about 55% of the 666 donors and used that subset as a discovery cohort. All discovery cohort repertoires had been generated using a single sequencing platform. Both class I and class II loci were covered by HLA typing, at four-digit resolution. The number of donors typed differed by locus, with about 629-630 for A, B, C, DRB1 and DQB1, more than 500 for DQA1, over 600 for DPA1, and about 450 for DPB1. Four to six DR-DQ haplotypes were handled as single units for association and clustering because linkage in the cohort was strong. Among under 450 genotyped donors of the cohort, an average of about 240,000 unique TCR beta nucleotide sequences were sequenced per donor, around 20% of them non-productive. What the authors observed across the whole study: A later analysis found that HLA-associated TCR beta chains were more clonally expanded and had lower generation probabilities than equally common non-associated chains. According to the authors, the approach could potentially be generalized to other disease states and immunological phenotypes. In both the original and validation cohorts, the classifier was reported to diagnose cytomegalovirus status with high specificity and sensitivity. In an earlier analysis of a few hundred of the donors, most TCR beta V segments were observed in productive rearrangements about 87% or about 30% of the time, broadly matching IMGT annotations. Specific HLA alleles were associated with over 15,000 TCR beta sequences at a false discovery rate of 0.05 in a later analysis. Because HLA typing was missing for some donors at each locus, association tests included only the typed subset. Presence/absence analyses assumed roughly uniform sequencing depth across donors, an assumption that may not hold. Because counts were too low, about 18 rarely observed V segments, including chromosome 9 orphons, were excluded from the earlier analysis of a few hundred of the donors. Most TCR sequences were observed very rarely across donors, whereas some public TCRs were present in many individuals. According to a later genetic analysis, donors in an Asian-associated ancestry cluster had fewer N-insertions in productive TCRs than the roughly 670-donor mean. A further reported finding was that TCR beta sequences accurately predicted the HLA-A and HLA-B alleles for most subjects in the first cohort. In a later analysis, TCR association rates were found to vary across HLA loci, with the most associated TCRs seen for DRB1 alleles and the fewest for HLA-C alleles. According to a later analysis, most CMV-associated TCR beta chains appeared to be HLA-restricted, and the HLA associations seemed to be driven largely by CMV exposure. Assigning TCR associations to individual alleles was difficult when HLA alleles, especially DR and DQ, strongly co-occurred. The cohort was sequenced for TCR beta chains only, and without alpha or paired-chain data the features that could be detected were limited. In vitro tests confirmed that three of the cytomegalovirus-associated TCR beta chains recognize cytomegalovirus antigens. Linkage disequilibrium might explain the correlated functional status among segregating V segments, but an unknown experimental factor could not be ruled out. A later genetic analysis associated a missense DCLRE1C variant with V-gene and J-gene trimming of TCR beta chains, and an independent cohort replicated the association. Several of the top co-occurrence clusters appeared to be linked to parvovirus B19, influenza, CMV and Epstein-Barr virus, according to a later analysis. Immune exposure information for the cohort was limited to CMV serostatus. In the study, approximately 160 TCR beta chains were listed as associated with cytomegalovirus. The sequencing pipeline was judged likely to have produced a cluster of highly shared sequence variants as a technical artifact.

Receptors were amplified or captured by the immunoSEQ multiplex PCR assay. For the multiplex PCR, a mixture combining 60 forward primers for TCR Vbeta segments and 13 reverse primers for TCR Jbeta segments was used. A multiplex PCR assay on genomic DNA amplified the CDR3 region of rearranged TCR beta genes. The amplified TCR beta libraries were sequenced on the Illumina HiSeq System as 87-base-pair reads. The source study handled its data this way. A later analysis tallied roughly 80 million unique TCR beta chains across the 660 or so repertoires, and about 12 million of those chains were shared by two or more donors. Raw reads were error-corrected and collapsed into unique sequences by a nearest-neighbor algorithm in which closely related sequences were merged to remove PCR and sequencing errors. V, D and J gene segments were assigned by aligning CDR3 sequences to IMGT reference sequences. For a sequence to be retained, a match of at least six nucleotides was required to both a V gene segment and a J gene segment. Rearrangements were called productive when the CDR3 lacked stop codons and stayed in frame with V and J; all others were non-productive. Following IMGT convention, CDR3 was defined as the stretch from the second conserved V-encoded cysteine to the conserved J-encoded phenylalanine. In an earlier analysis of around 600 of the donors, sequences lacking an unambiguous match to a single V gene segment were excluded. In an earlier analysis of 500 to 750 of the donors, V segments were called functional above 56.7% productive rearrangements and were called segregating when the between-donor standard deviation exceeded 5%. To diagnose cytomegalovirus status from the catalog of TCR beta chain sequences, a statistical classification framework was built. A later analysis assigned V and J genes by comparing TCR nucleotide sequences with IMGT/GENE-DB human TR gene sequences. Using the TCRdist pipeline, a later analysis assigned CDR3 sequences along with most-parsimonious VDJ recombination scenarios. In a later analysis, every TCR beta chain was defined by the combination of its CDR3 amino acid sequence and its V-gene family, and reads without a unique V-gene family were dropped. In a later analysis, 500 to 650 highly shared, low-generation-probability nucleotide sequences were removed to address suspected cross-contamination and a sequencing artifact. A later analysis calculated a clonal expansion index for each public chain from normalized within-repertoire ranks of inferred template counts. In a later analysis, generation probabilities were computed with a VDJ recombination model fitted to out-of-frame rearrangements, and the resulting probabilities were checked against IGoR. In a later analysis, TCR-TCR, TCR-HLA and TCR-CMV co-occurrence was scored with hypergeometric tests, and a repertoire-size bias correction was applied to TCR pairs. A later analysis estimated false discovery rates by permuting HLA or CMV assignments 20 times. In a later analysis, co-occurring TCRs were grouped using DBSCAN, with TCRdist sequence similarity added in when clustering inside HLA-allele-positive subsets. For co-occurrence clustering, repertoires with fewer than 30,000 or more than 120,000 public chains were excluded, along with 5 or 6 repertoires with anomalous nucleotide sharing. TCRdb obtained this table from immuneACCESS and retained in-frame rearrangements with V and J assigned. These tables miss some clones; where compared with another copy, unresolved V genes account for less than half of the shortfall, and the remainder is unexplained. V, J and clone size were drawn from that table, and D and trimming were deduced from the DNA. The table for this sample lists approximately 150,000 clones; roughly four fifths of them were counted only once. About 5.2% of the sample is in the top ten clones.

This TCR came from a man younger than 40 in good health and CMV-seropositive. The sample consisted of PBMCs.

The CDR3 has the sequence CASSETVQPYEQYF. The nucleotide sequence is TGTGCCAGCAGTGAAACAGTCCAACCCTACGAGCAGTACTTC. In this chain, TRBV2 is recombined with TRBJ2-7; no confident D gene assignment can be made. The CDR3 contains 14 residues, cysteine and phenylalanine counted. The kept DNA is CDR3 alone, 42 bases in frame from the first base. Trimming at the junction amounts to 2 bases on V and 2 bases on J, and the germline ends lie 10 bases apart. CDR1 and CDR2 were assigned from the germline V gene as SNHLY and FYNNEI.